This T cell receptor beta chain appears in the sequencing data of a study of blood T cell repertoires in COVID-19. In the study overall: T cells, B-cell-depleted T cells, or PBMCs supplied cDNA or gDNA.

Per the study methods: The assay estimated nucleated cells by amplifying reference gene primers. This table comes from immunoSEQ multiplex PCR, and its TCRdb copy is limited to in-frame clones, with some not included. The DNA was the basis for D and trimming; V, J and clone size are from that table. The table shows around 230,000 clones, with 70% to 90% occurring only once. Participant reports of clinical history set cohort assignment. Per germline, CDR1 KGHDR and CDR2 SFDVKD. CDR3 length: 17 residues. V dropped 9 bases and J dropped 0 bases, with 20 bases sitting between them. This clonotype was sampled from a middle-aged woman with acute COVID-19. The sample consisted of PBMCs or T cells enriched from blood (not recorded which). The chain couples TRBV24-1 to TRBJ2-1, with D possibly TRBD2 on 6 matching bases. CDR3 sequence reads: CATPIYWRESSYNEQFF. CDR3 bases: TGTGCCACCCCGATCTACTGGAGGGAGAGCTCCTACAATGAGCAGTTCTTC.